This TCR beta chain emerged from a study of T cell responses to AZD1222 COVID-19 vaccine. Study outcomes and limitations: All repertoire sampling was performed exclusively after the peak T cell response. The donors showed a predominance of white British ancestry and of females, with possible underestimation of clonal diversity. Baseline serology detected seropositivity in only 6 or 7 AZD1222 recipients.

Germline V gene data show CDR1 as MNHEY and CDR2 as SMNVEV (reference sequence). The V gene lost 4 bases and the J gene lost 7 bases, with 16 bases spanning the gap. This CDR3 comprises 14 residues. Assay used: immunoSEQ multiplex PCR; TCRdb lists only in-frame clones, some missing. This table holds 50,000 to 75,000 clones, 80% to 90% found once. Second doses were pooled across both intervals (about 4 or about 12 weeks). In the case of this clone: As yet, its antigen is unknown.

The sample was peripheral blood, taken 28 days after the second AZD1222 dose. This chain uses TRBV27 with TRBJ2-5, with D perhaps assigned TRBD1 or TRBD2 (6 bases each). This clonotype was sampled from an adult who received the AZD1222 COVID-19 vaccine. In nucleotides, the CDR3 is TGTGCCAGCAGTTCAGACCTGGGGGGCGGGACCCAGTACTTC. Its protein product is CASSSDLGGGTQYF.